The entry below gives a single T cell receptor beta chain sequence along with its context. The CDR3 spans 14 residues. The germline V and J ends were trimmed by 6 bases and 3 bases, with 12 bases remaining between them. Germline V gene lookup returns CDR1 LNHDA and CDR2 SQIVND (reference sequence). This sample is part of a study of control samples from healthy donors and cancer patients. Profiling relied on immunoSEQ multiplex PCR, and the TCRdb table lists in-frame clones only, not all of them. The sample contains some 67,000 clones, around 87% of which appear only once. The sample consisted of PBMCs. The J gene is TRBJ1-5, the V gene TRBV19, with D possibly matching TRBD1 (6 bases). The TCR was taken from a woman aged 45 to 65 with head and neck cancer. The DNA of the CDR3 is TGTGCCAGTAGCTCAGGACAGTACAATCAGCCCCAGCATTTT. Translating gives CASSSGQYNQPQHF.